The clone carrying this TCR beta chain was observed many times. Its antigen is not known. The entry originates in a study of T-cell reconstitution after alpha-beta-depleted transplantation in children. Trimming removed 4 bases from V and 0 bases from J, with 12 bases in between. Germline loops: CDR1 SQVTM, CDR2 ANQGSEA. The CDR3 extends over 14 amino acids. Construction of the TCRbeta library involved unique molecular identifiers. TCRdb processed the PCR reads anew with MiXCR; each CDR3 protein has one entry. Found here are nearly 250,000 distinct CDR3 sequences, around 8% of them singletons; the top ten hold approximately 6.3%. The study's findings and limits: The authors attributed T-cell counts and diversity one year after transplant mostly to newly produced T cells. Alpha-beta T cells about two months after transplant reportedly derived from several hundred expanded graft clones.

The gene calls are TRBV29-1 and TRBJ1-2; TRBD1 is a possible D gene (5 bases). This clonotype originated in a male patient between 5 and 17 years old who had a stem cell transplant for acute lymphoblastic leukemia, so the T cells may come from the graft donor. The material sequenced was PBMCs, mostly from graft donor cells, taken 180 days after TCRalphabeta/CD19-depleted stem cell transplant. The CDR3 DNA reads TGCAGCGTTGCTGACAGAGCCTCTAACTATGGCTACACCTTC. Translation: CSVADRASNYGYTF.